One sample yielded the 25 T cell receptor beta chains listed below, sequenced in a study of blood T cell repertoires in COVID-19. Only in-frame clones appear in the TCRdb table, and some are missing; sequencing was by immunoSEQ multiplex PCR. This table has about 400,000 clones, 85% to 90% appearing once. The sequencing sample was made of peripheral blood. The receptors were gathered from a human donor in a cohort sampled during active COVID-19.

This clone was recorded at least ten times. J is TRBJ1-5 and V is TRBV7-2, with no clear D. Germline assignment: CDR1 SGHTA and CDR2 FQGNSA. Between the trimmed V and J ends, which lost 5 bases and 4 bases, there was a span of 12 bases. This CDR3 comprises 14 residues. The CDR3 bases are TGTGCCAGCAGCATCTTTGGCGGGAATCAGCCCCAGCATTTT. Protein product: CASSIFGGNQPQHF.

This sequence joins TRBV4-1 and TRBJ2-6, with TRBD1 matching over 7 bases. The CDR3 is 17 residues long. Germline CDR1 reads MGHRA; CDR2 reads YSYEKL. The V gene end was trimmed by 6 bases and the J gene end by 4 bases; junction bases not matched to a gene: 12. CDR3 sequence reads: CASRSTTGSLGANVLTF. The CDR3 DNA follows: TGCGCCAGCAGATCGACGACAGGGTCCTTGGGGGCCAACGTCCTGACTTTC.

The V and J genes are TRBV19 and TRBJ2-1; 15 positions match TRBD2. The J segment lost 3 bases and the V segment lost 3 bases, leaving 6 bases of the junction unmatched. The length of the CDR3 is 18 residues. Germline assignment: CDR1 LNHDA and CDR2 SQIVND (reference sequence). The CDR3 loop reads CASSIRTSGRAYYNEQFF. DNA of the CDR3: TGTGCCAGTAGTATCCGGACTAGCGGGAGGGCCTACTACAATGAGCAGTTCTTC.

J is TRBJ1-2 and V is TRBV3-1 (or the pseudogene TRBV3-2); 8 bases align to TRBD1. Germline V CDR1 and CDR2: LGHDT, YNNKEL (reference sequence). The CDR3 spans 13 residues. Trimming cost V 5 bases and J 4 bases; bases outside gene matches: 3. DNA of the CDR3: TGTGCCAGCAGCTCACAGGGGGGCTATGGCTACACCTTC. It yields the protein CASSSQGGYGYTF.

The J gene is TRBJ2-4, the V gene TRBV19; 8 bases are shared with TRBD1. With V trimmed by 5 bases and J by 8 bases, 5 bases remained unmatched. There are 13 residues in the CDR3. CDR1 LNHDA and CDR2 SQIVND come from the germline V gene (reference sequence). CDR3 amino acids: CASSQGARDIQYF. CDR3 bases: TGTGCCAGTAGTCAGGGGGCGAGGGACATTCAGTACTTC.

This chain links TRBV30 with TRBJ1-1, with D maybe TRBD1 (6 bases). Germline CDR1 and CDR2: GTSNPN and SVGIG (reference sequence). The ends were cut back, 4 bases at V and 5 bases at J, with 14 bases in the middle. The CDR3 covers 13 residues. Here the CDR3 reads CAWTSGGATEAFF. For the CDR3, the DNA is TGTGCCTGGACCTCGGGGGGGGCAACTGAAGCTTTCTTT.

The chain is built from TRBV28 and TRBJ1-6, with D perhaps TRBD1 (5 bases). Germline loops: CDR1 MDHEN, CDR2 SYDVKM. V was clipped by 5 bases and J by 11 bases, with 22 bases between them. CDR3 size: 16 residues. Written as DNA, the CDR3 is TGTGCCAGCAGTCTTAGGGGACTGGGGGAAGGAGCACCCCTCCACTTT. Translation gives CASSLRGLGEGAPLHF.

This clone was picked up one time. V usage is TRBV5-4 and J usage is TRBJ2-7; D is possibly TRBD2 (6 bases). V gave up 7 bases and J gave up 5 bases, with 22 bases separating them. Germline V gives CDR1 SGHNT, CDR2 YYREEE (reference sequence). The CDR3 is 15 residues long. CDR3 nucleotides: TGTGCCAGCGGAGTTTATGAAGGGACTGTCGACGAGCAGTACTTC. Encoded protein: CASGVYEGTVDEQYF. The variable domain in full, completed from reference TRBV5-4 and TRBJ2-7, reads ETGVTQSPTHLIKTRGQQVTLRCSSQSGHNTVSWYQQALGQGPQFIFQYYREEENGRGNFPPRFSGLQFPNYSSELNVNALELDDSALYLCASGVYEGTVDEQYFGPGTRLTVT.

The genes are TRBV6-1 and TRBJ1-1, with no clear D. The length of the CDR3 is 13 residues. Trimming removed 2 bases at V and 1 base at J, with 5 bases between. Germline CDR1 is MNHNS and CDR2 is SASEGT. The CDR3 DNA reads TGTGCCAGCAGTGAACAATCGAACACTGAAGCTTTCTTT. This codes for CASSEQSNTEAFF.

The chain uses TRBV18 and TRBJ2-3; TRBD1 might be the D (6 bases). Germline lookup yields CDR1 KGHSH and CDR2 LQKENI. The CDR3 contains 14 residues. V shed 2 bases and J shed 5 bases, with 11 bases lying between them. The CDR3 coding sequence is TGTGCCAGCTCACCAATGGGGGCGATAGATACGCAGTATTTT. Protein product: CASSPMGAIDTQYF.

Only a few counts were recorded for this clone. The chain employs TRBV18 and TRBJ1-5; 9 bases match TRBD1. Germline-derived CDR1 and CDR2 are KGHSH and LQKENI. The CDR3 runs 15 residues. Trimming removed 1 base from V and 6 bases from J; junction bases left unmatched: 4. CDR3 loop: CASSPLGQGFQPQHF. The CDR3 nucleotides are TGTGCCAGCTCACCACTGGGACAGGGATTTCAGCCCCAGCATTTT.

CDR3 sequence: CASSLGWGGRDTEAFF. CDR3 sequence (DNA): TGTGCCAGCAGCCTAGGTTGGGGGGGGCGAGACACTGAAGCTTTCTTT. This rearrangement joins TRBV3-1 (or the pseudogene TRBV3-2) to TRBJ1-1; weak D call: TRBD1 (6 bases). The CDR3 sequence is 16 residues long. V was trimmed by 4 bases and J by 3 bases, leaving 18 bases between them. The germline gives CDR1 LGHDT, CDR2 YNNKEL (reference sequence).

The chain recombines TRBV7-6 with TRBJ2-7, with D maybe TRBD1 (5 bases). Germline CDR1 SGHVS, CDR2 FNYEAQ. Trimming cost V 4 bases and J 0 bases, with 7 bases left between them. The CDR3 runs 13 residues. This CDR3 reads CASSSDSSYEQYF. CDR3 nucleotides: TGTGCCAGCAGCTCAGACAGCTCCTACGAGCAGTACTTC.

This clone was detected only a few times. The CDR3 region has the DNA TGTGCCAGCAGCCCCCGGACTAGCGACTACAATGAGCAGTTCTTC. This gives the protein CASSPRTSDYNEQFF. The genes are TRBV9 and TRBJ2-1; 9 positions agree with TRBD2. CDR3 length equals 15 residues. V gave up 4 bases and J gave up 3 bases; unmatched junction bases: 5. CDR1 and CDR2 from the germline V gene are SGDLS and YYNGEE.

The rearrangement links TRBV15 to TRBJ1-4; D uncertain. With 4 bases removed from V and 10 bases from J, the gap between germline ends came to 19 bases. This CDR3 comprises 15 residues. The V gene's germline CDR1 is LNHNV and CDR2 YYDKDF (reference sequence). DNA of the CDR3: TGTGCCACCAGCACAGAAGGGCCGGGAGATGGAAAACTGTTTTTT. Its translation: CATSTEGPGDGKLFF.

The J gene is TRBJ2-4, the V gene TRBV5-6, with 7 bases that match TRBD1. With V trimmed by 0 bases and J by 7 bases, 7 bases remained unmatched. Germline CDR1 reads SGHDT; CDR2 reads YYEEEE. CDR3 length equals 15 residues. CDR3 bases: TGTGCCAGCAGCTTGGGACCGACAGGGCAGAACATTCAGTACTTC. This translates into CASSLGPTGQNIQYF.

A single count supports this clone. The chain uses TRBV12-3 or TRBV12-4 and TRBJ2-1; D is perhaps TRBD2 (6 bases). Trimming cost V 3 bases and J 10 bases, with 10 bases left between them. The CDR3 runs 12 residues. The DNA for the CDR3 is TGTGCCAGCAGTTTTATGGGAGGCGAGCAGTTCTTC. Translating gives CASSFMGGEQFF.

The rearrangement joins TRBV3-1 (or the pseudogene TRBV3-2) to TRBJ2-3, with 7 bases matching TRBD2. Germline V gene data show CDR1 as LGHDT and CDR2 as YNNKEL (reference sequence). The CDR3 is 16 residues long. V was clipped by 2 bases and J by 0 bases; unmatched bases: 5. CDR3 region: CASSQLERGSTDTQYF. CDR3 DNA sequence: TGTGCCAGCAGCCAACTGGAGCGGGGCAGCACAGATACGCAGTATTTT.

This chain joins TRBV5-1 and TRBJ2-3; maybe TRBD2 (6 bases). The CDR3 is 14 amino acids. Per the germline V gene, CDR1 is SGHRS and CDR2 is YFSETQ. Deletions cut 6 bases from V and 6 bases from J, with 17 bases between. This CDR3 reads CASTNPGDVDTQYF. CDR3 coding DNA: TGCGCCAGCACAAATCCGGGAGATGTGGATACGCAGTATTTT.

The V and J genes are TRBV25-1 and TRBJ1-2, with TRBD1 as a possible D gene (6 bases). Germline V gene lookup returns CDR1 MGHDK and CDR2 SYGVNS. CDR3 length: 15 amino acids. V was shortened by 5 bases and J by 2 bases, with 15 bases between the two germline ends. CDR3: CASSRGASSNYGYTF. The DNA for the CDR3 is TGTGCCAGCAGTCGGGGGGCCTCCAGCAACTATGGCTACACCTTC.

This clone was detected only once. The V and J genes are TRBV5-1 and TRBJ1-1, with TRBD1 as a possible D gene (6 bases). Germline lookup yields CDR1 SGHRS and CDR2 YFSETQ. The CDR3 is 14 amino acids. V was trimmed by 4 bases and J by 0 bases, leaving 10 bases between them. CDR3 nucleotides: TGCGCCAGCAGCGCGACAGGTATGAACACTGAAGCTTTCTTT. This sequence encodes CASSATGMNTEAFF. The full variable domain, its missing parts supplied by reference TRBV5-1 and TRBJ1-1, is KAGVTQTPRYLIKTRGQQVTLSCSPISGHRSVSWYQQTPGQGLQFLFEYFSETQRNKGNFPGRFSGRQFSNSRSEMNVSTLELGDSALYLCASSATGMNTEAFFGQGTRLTVV.

V is TRBV6-5 and J is TRBJ2-7, with D tentatively TRBD1 (6 bases). This CDR3 spans 15 amino acids. V was pared by 5 bases and J by 4 bases, with 18 bases between. Germline loops: CDR1 MNHEY, CDR2 SVGAGI. The CDR3 sequence: CASSRMTGVGYEQYF. CDR3 bases: TGTGCCAGCAGTCGTATGACAGGCGTCGGTTACGAGCAGTACTTC.

This chain links TRBV19 with TRBJ1-1, with a possible D match to TRBD1 (6 bases). V was clipped by 7 bases and J by 5 bases, with 20 bases between them. There are 15 residues in the CDR3. Germline CDR1 reads LNHDA; CDR2 reads SQIVND (reference sequence). As DNA, the CDR3 is TGTGCCAGTACCTCTACGGGGGGGGGCATAACTGAAGCTTTCTTT. Amino acids: CASTSTGGGITEAFF.

The chain carries TRBV6-1 and TRBJ2-7; 11 nucleotides align to TRBD1. Germline loops: CDR1 MNHNS, CDR2 SASEGT. Trimming removed 4 bases from V and 0 bases from J; junction bases left unmatched: 8. The CDR3 loop spans 17 amino acids. The CDR3 protein is CASSGTDGTGGSYEQYF. The CDR3 coding sequence is TGTGCCAGCAGTGGGACTGACGGGACAGGGGGCTCCTACGAGCAGTACTTC.

The CDR3 protein is CASRGHQYSQETQYF. In DNA, the CDR3 is TGTGCCAGCAGGGGACACCAATATTCCCAAGAGACCCAGTACTTC. This chain joins TRBV2 and TRBJ2-5, with a tentative D call TRBD1 (6 bases). V shed 6 bases and J shed 1 base, with 15 bases lying between them. CDR1 is SNHLY, CDR2 FYNNEI, per germline. The CDR3 loop spans 15 amino acids. The whole variable domain, filled in from reference TRBV2 and TRBJ2-5, reads EPEVTQTPSHQVTQMGQEVILRCVPISNHLYFYWYRQILGQKVEFLVSFYNNEISEKSEIFDDQFSVERPDGSNFTLKIRSTKLEDSAMYFCASRGHQYSQETQYFGPGTRLLVL.